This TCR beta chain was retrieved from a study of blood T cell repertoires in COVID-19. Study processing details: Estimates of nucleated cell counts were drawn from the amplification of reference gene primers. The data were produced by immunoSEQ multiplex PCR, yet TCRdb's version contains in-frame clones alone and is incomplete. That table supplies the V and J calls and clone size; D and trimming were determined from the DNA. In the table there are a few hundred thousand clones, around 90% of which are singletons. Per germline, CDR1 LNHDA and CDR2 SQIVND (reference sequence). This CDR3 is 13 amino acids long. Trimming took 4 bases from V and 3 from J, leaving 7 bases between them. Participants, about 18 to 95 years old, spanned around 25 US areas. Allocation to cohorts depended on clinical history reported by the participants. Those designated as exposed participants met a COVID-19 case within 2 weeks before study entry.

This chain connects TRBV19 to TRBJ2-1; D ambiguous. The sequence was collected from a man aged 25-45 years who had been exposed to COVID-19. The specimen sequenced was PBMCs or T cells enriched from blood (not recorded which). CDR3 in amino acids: CASSSGFYNEQFF. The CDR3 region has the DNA TGTGCCAGTAGTAGCGGCTTCTACAATGAGCAGTTCTTC.